The 16 T cell receptor beta chains below were found in one sample sequenced in a study of T-cell memory formation after mild COVID-19. TCRdb reprocessed the 5' RACE reads via MiXCR and lists one record per CDR3 protein. This sample has 500,000 to 650,000 distinct CDR3 sequences, with roughly 20% found just once. The sequenced sample was PBMCs or a T cell subset sorted from them (not recorded which). These receptors came from an adult woman who had mild COVID-19 (a few samples of this study predate the infection). Cell type and time point are not known.

This clonotype turned up a few times. In DNA, the CDR3 is TGTGCCAGTAGTATGCAGGGCGGGAGTACTGAAGCTTTCTTT. Amino acids: CASSMQGGSTEAFF. The gene calls are TRBV19 and TRBJ1-1, with TRBD1 as a possible D gene (5 bases). This CDR3 is built from 14 residues. Germline values: CDR1 LNHDA, CDR2 SQIVND (reference sequence). V lost 3 bases and J 5 bases, leaving 13 bases between the germline ends.

The V and J genes are TRBV27 and TRBJ1-1; 7 positions agree with TRBD1. Per the germline V gene, CDR1 is MNHEY and CDR2 is SMNVEV (reference sequence). Trimming took 2 bases from V and 0 from J; bases not matched to a gene: 6. The CDR3 runs to 16 residues. Here the CDR3 DNA reads TGTGCCAGCAGTTTACAAGGGGGGACAGTGAACACTGAAGCTTTCTTT. Amino acids: CASSLQGGTVNTEAFF.

This clonotype occurred a few times. The V and J genes are TRBV29-1 and TRBJ2-3, with 13 positions matching TRBD2. The germline V gene has CDR1 SQVTM and CDR2 ANQGSEA. The CDR3 extends over 17 amino acids. J lost 3 bases, V lost 6 bases, and 12 bases had no gene match. The CDR3 reads CSVMVGLLAGGTDTQYF. CDR3 bases: TGCAGCGTGATGGTGGGGCTACTAGCGGGAGGGACAGATACGCAGTATTTT.

The chain joins TRBV5-5 to TRBJ1-2; possibly TRBD1 for D (6 bases). Germline CDR1 SGHKS, CDR2 YYEKEE (reference sequence). The V gene lost 0 bases and the J gene lost 2 bases, with 11 bases spanning the gap. The CDR3 loop spans 15 amino acids. DNA of the CDR3: TGTGCCAGCAGCTTGGATGGGACACGAAACTATGGCTACACCTTC. It translates to CASSLDGTRNYGYTF.

This clonotype was observed a handful of times. The V and J genes are TRBV6-2 or TRBV6-3 and TRBJ2-5; 8 bases line up with TRBD2. This CDR3 is 13 amino acids long. V shed 10 bases and J 1 base; nucleotides not matched to a gene: 5. Germline CDR1 MNHEY, CDR2 SVGEGT. The CDR3 sequence: CATISGIQETQYF. Written as DNA, the CDR3 is TGTGCCACCATTAGCGGGATCCAAGAGACCCAGTACTTC.

The genes are TRBV25-1 and TRBJ2-1, with TRBD2 matching over 7 bases. Germline lookup yields CDR1 MGHDK and CDR2 SYGVNS. The trim removed 6 bases at V and 9 bases at J, leaving 5 bases unmatched. The CDR3 runs to 12 residues. As DNA, the CDR3 is TGTGCCAGCAGGCTATGGGGGGGTGAGCAGTTCTTC. Translating gives CASRLWGGEQFF.

J is TRBJ2-1 and V is TRBV5-1; D gene ambiguous. The germline V and J ends were trimmed by 3 bases and 2 bases, with 15 bases remaining between them. Germline V lookup: CDR1 SGHRS, CDR2 YFSETQ. The CDR3 has 16 amino acids. Written as DNA, the CDR3 is TGCGCCAGCAGCTCTATTCTTGGCGGTCCCTACAATGAGCAGTTCTTC. It codes for CASSSILGGPYNEQFF. The entire variable domain, with the rest obtained from reference TRBV5-1 and TRBJ2-1, is as follows: KAGVTQTPRYLIKTRGQQVTLSCSPISGHRSVSWYQQTPGQGLQFLFEYFSETQRNKGNFPGRFSGRQFSNSRSEMNVSTLELGDSALYLCASSSILGGPYNEQFFGPGTRLTVL.

CDR3 protein: CSVVLLGSSSYEQYF. The CDR3 nucleotides are TGCAGCGTTGTCCTTTTGGGGTCTAGCTCCTACGAGCAGTACTTC. The genes are TRBV29-1 and TRBJ2-7; D is undetermined. Germline loops: CDR1 SQVTM, CDR2 ANQGSEA. V dropped 4 bases and J dropped 0 bases, with 16 bases sitting between them. The CDR3 loop spans 15 amino acids.

The chain combines TRBV7-9 with TRBJ1-3; 7 bases line up with TRBD1. V lost 1 base and J lost 2; bases outside the gene matches: 2. The CDR3 consists of 15 residues. The germline V gene has CDR1 SEHNR and CDR2 FQNEAQ (reference sequence). The CDR3, as DNA: TGTGCCAGCAGCTTAGAACAGGGGCCTGGAAACACCATATATTTT. This gives the protein CASSLEQGPGNTIYF.

This chain links TRBV20-1 with TRBJ2-1, with TRBD2 as a possible D gene (6 bases). Germline assignment: CDR1 DFQATT and CDR2 SNEGSKA (reference sequence). V was trimmed by 3 bases and J by 0 bases, leaving 9 bases between them. This CDR3 spans 14 amino acids. CDR3 protein: CSASFGGSYNEQFF. The CDR3, as DNA: TGCAGTGCTAGTTTCGGGGGCTCCTACAATGAGCAGTTCTTC.

This sequence joins TRBV30 and TRBJ1-6; perhaps TRBD1 as D (6 bases). Trimming took 4 bases from V and 10 from J, leaving 11 bases between them. The CDR3 totals 12 residues. In germline, CDR1 is GTSNPN, CDR2 SVGIG (reference sequence). CDR3 loop: CAWTGAGSPLHF. In nucleotides, the CDR3 is TGTGCCTGGACAGGGGCAGGATCACCCCTCCACTTT.

The rearrangement joins TRBV6-5 to TRBJ2-7; a weak D match, TRBD2 (5 bases). V was shortened by 5 bases and J by 2 bases, with 13 bases between the two germline ends. This CDR3 region has 14 residues. Germline lookup yields CDR1 MNHEY and CDR2 SVGAGI. The DNA of the CDR3 is TGTGCCAGCAGTACGCGAGGACTGCCCTACGAGCAGTACTTC. Residues: CASSTRGLPYEQYF.

This clonotype came up a few times. The chain carries TRBV29-1 and TRBJ1-1, with D hard to call. Germline CDR1 reads SQVTM; CDR2 reads ANQGSEA. This CDR3 comprises 13 residues. For the CDR3, the DNA is TGCACCATCGGGGAGGCGGCGAACACTGAAGCTTTCTTT. It yields the protein CTIGEAANTEAFF.

In this sample, this clonotype turned up a few times. The chain links TRBV5-5 to TRBJ1-2, with D possibly being TRBD1 (6 bases). Germline CDR1 is SGHKS and CDR2 is YYEKEE (reference sequence). With 0 bases removed from V and 6 bases from J, the gap between germline ends came to 9 bases. The length of the CDR3 is 13 residues. In DNA form, the CDR3 reads TGTGCCAGCAGCTTGGACAGGGTAGATGGCTACACCTTC. It translates to CASSLDRVDGYTF.

Only a few counts were recorded for this clonotype. This chain uses TRBV7-8 with TRBJ2-1; 7 bases fit TRBD1. There are 16 residues in the CDR3. Germline V gene lookup returns CDR1 SGHVS and CDR2 FQNEAQ. With V trimmed by 2 bases and J by 3 bases, 7 bases remained unmatched. The CDR3 region is CASSLYRDRDYNEQFF. The CDR3, as DNA: TGTGCCAGCAGCTTATATCGAGACAGGGACTACAATGAGCAGTTCTTC. Variable domain in full (rest from reference TRBV7-8 and TRBJ2-1): GAGVSQSPRYKVAKRGQDVALRCDPISGHVSLFWYQQALGQGPEFLTYFQNEAQLDKSGLPSDRFFAERPEGSVSTLKIQRTQQEDSAVYLCASSLYRDRDYNEQFFGPGTRLTVL.

This clonotype turned up a few times. The chain uses TRBV6-2 or TRBV6-3 and TRBJ2-7, with 12 bases fitting TRBD2. The CDR3 has 14 amino acids. Trimming took 5 bases from V and 3 from J; bases not matched to a gene: 2. CDR1 is MNHEY and CDR2 is SVGEGT in the germline V gene. Here the CDR3 reads CASSRLAGVYEQYF. The DNA of the CDR3 is TGTGCCAGCAGTCGACTAGCGGGAGTCTACGAGCAGTACTTC.